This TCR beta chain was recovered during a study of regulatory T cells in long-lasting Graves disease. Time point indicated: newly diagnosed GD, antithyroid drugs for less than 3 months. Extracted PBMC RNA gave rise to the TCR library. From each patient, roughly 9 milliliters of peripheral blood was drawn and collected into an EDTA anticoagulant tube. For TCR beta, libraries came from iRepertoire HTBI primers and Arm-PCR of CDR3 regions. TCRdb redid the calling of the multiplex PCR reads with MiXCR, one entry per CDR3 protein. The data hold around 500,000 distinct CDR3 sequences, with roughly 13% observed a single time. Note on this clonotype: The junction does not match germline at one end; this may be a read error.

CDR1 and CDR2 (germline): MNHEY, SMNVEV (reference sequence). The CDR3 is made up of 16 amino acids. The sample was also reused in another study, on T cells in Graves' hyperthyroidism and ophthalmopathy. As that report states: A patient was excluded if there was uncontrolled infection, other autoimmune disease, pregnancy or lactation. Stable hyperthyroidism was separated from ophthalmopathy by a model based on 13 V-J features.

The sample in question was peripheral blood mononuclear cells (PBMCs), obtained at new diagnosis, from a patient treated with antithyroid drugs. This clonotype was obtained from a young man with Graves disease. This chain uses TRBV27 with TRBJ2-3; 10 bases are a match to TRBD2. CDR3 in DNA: TGTGCCAGCAGAGCGGGAGGGCTCAGTAGTACAGATACGCAGTGTTTT. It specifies CASRAGGLSSTDTQCF.